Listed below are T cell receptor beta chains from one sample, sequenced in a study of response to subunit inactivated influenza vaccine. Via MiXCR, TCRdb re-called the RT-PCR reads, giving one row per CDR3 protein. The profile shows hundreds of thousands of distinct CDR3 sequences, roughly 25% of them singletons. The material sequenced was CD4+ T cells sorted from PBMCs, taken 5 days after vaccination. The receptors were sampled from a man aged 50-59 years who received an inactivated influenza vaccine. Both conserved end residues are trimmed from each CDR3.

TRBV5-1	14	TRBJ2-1	ASSWTGTSGTNEQF
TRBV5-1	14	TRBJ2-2	ASSLSSGANTGELF
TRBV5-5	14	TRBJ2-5	ASTRATSGVQETQY
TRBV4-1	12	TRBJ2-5	ASSQVLGLETQY
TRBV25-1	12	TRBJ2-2	ASSEFRDTGELF
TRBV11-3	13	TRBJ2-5	ASSSDGSRRETQY
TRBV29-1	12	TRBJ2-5	SVAKTSGGPAQY
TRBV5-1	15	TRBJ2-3	ASSRNPEGPSTDTQY
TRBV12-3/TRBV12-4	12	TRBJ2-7	ASSLSGGADEQY
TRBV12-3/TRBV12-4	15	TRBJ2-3	ASSRSASGASTDTQY
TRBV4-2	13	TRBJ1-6	ASSQGQGGDSPLH
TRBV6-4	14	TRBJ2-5	ASTPTGEGVQETQY
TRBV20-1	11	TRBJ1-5	SASGQDNQPQH
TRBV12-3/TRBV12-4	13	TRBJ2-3	ASSPSSVPTDTQY
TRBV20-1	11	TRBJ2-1	SVVGGRGNEQF
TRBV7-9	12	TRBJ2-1	AGQGMVAWHEQF
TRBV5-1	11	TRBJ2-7	ASKGAGSYEQY
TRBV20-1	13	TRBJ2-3	SARGPARGTDTQY
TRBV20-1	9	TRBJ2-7	SATRAHEQY
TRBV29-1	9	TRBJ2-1	SVAPTWEQF
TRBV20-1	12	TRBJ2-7	STNGRLYSYEQY
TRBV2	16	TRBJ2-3	ALSKRLAGGPGTDTQY
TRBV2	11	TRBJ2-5	ASSETGMETQY
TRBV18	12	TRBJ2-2	ASSPPADTGELF
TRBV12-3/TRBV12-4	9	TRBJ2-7	ASSLRSEQY
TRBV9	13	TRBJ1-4	ASSVYQGNGEKLF
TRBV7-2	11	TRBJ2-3	ASRLGGSDTQY
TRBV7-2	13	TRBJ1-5	ASSLGRQNNQPQH
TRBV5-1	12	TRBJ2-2	ASTPQVNTGELF
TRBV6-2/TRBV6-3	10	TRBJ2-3	ASSYGGGTQY
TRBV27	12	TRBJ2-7	ASSFLGLNPEQY
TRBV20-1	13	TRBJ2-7	SARDRASFNVEQY
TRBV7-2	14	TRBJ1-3	ASSLAHGISGNTIY
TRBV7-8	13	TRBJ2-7	ASSLTGQGTYEQY
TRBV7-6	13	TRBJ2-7	ASSPSGTKMLEQY
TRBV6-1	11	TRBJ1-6	ASSEVNTSPLH